Included here is one T cell receptor (beta chain) sequence, with context. The assay was immunoSEQ multiplex PCR, and TCRdb's table has in-frame clones only and misses some. In the table there are tens of thousands of clones, 75% to 90% of which are singletons. Germline assignment: CDR1 SGHDT and CDR2 YYEEEE. V was shortened by 7 bases and J by 3 bases, with 22 bases between the two germline ends. The CDR3 sequence is 16 residues long. This sample is part of a study of control samples from healthy donors and cancer patients. Input material: blood. This receptor was taken from a middle-aged man in good health. V gene TRBV5-6 combines with J gene TRBJ1-1; D is undetermined. The CDR3 here is CASHPKGLLGYTEAFF. The CDR3 DNA reads TGTGCCAGCCACCCAAAGGGTTTGTTGGGGTACACTGAAGCTTTCTTT.